This T cell receptor (beta chain) was recorded in a study of T cell changes during pregnancy in multiple sclerosis (dated by TCRdb to between 2018 and 2020). Looking at the study overall: In women with multiple sclerosis, the researchers looked at how the T cell repertoire shifted as pregnancy progressed.

On this clone itself: Its antigen target is currently unknown. Per-base qualities were not stored, and no clone one base away is much larger.

Library generation was performed with the immunoSEQ multiplex PCR assay. TCRdb carries this immuneACCESS record with in-frame sequences only. Its versions omit some clonotypes, under half of them owing to an unresolved V gene in the studies checked, with the rest unexplained. Recorded for this sample are approximately 48,000 clones; around 94% of them occurred a single time. The top ten constitute roughly 5.4% of the sample. CDR1 is given as LNHDA and CDR2 as SQIVND, both from the germline V gene (reference sequence). Trimming at the junction amounts to 4 bases on V and 5 bases on J, and the germline ends lie 12 bases apart. The CDR3, cysteine through phenylalanine, is 13 amino acids long. This entry keeps only the CDR3 DNA: 39 bases, framed from base 1.

The sequence was collected from a female donor with multiple sclerosis, enrolled in a pregnancy study. The source was CD8+ T cells from peripheral blood mononuclear cells, collected before pregnancy. The chain links TRBV19 with TRBJ2-7, and perhaps TRBD1 as D gene, on 5 matching bases. The DNA sequence reads TGTGCCAGTAGTACAGGGTTGAGGAACGAGCAGTACTTC. It translates to CASSTGLRNEQYF.